One sample yielded the 32 T cell receptor beta chains listed below, sequenced in a study of cytomegalovirus exposure and HLA in healthy donors. 60 Vbeta and 13 Jbeta primers were used in PCR. Method: immunoSEQ multiplex PCR; TCRdb's copy keeps in-frame clones and lacks some. This sample has about 150,000 clones, with 79% found just once. The sequenced sample was PBMCs. Every receptor here comes from a male donor in good health and CMV-seronegative.

The genes are TRBV9 and TRBJ2-1; 11 nucleotides agree with TRBD1. Germline lookup yields CDR1 SGDLS and CDR2 YYNGEE. CDR3 size: 16 residues. The trim removed 3 bases at V and 9 bases at J, leaving 11 bases unmatched. CDR3 sequence reads: CASSAGGGTGGIEQFF. The CDR3 region has the DNA TGTGCCAGCAGCGCCGGGGGAGGGACAGGGGGGATTGAGCAGTTCTTC.

The rearrangement links TRBV9 to TRBJ1-2; 10 positions match TRBD1. The ends lost 0 bases at V and 3 bases at J; junction bases unmatched: 5. The length of the CDR3 is 16 residues. Germline assignment: CDR1 SGDLS and CDR2 YYNGEE. Written as DNA, the CDR3 is TGTGCCAGCAGCGTAGAGGGACAGGGGAGTTACTATGGCTACACCTTC. It yields the protein CASSVEGQGSYYGYTF. The full variable domain, rest sourced from reference TRBV9 and TRBJ1-2, is DSGVTQTPKHLITATGQRVTLRCSPRSGDLSVYWYQQSLDQGLQFLIQYYNGEERAKGNILERFSAQQFPDLHSELNLSSLELGDSALYFCASSVEGQGSYYGYTFGSGTRLTVV.

This clone was counted a few times. The chain is built from TRBV4-3 and TRBJ2-1; D is possibly TRBD1 (5 bases). The V and J ends lost 0 bases and 9 bases respectively, with 15 bases between them. The CDR3 is 15 residues long. Germline CDR1 LGHNA, CDR2 YSLEER. CDR3 loop: CASSQDMTAPREQFF. CDR3 DNA sequence: TGCGCCAGCAGCCAAGACATGACAGCTCCCCGTGAGCAGTTCTTC.

The chain uses TRBV7-2 and TRBJ1-1; possible D gene TRBD1, 6 bases. V was shortened by 5 bases and J by 4 bases, with 23 bases between the two germline ends. Germline loops: CDR1 SGHTA, CDR2 FQGNSA. The CDR3 loop spans 17 amino acids. This CDR3 is CASSPSGYGGLATEAFF. The CDR3 bases are TGTGCCAGCAGCCCCTCGGGGTACGGGGGGCTGGCCACTGAAGCTTTCTTT. The complete variable domain, with remaining parts taken from reference TRBV7-2 and TRBJ1-1, reads GAGVSQSPSNKVTEKGKDVELRCDPISGHTALYWYRQSLGQGLEFLIYFQGNSAPDKSGLPSDRFSAERTGGSVSTLTIQRTQQEDSAVYLCASSPSGYGGLATEAFFGQGTRLTVV.

V usage is TRBV25-1 and J usage is TRBJ1-5, with D possibly matching TRBD1 (6 bases). The CDR3 extends over 14 amino acids. Per germline, CDR1 MGHDK and CDR2 SYGVNS. The V end lost 5 bases, the J end lost 2 bases, and 10 bases lay between the germline ends. The CDR3 DNA reads as TGTGCCAGCAGTCCCCCAGGGGGCAATCAGCCCCAGCATTTT. Its translation is CASSPPGGNQPQHF.

The chain has TRBV15 and TRBJ2-1, with D possibly matching TRBD1 (5 bases). Germline CDR1 is LNHNV and CDR2 is YYDKDF (reference sequence). The CDR3 is made up of 17 amino acids. The V and J ends lost 0 bases and 0 bases respectively, with 12 bases between them. CDR3 DNA sequence: TGTGCCACCAGCAGAGATTATGAAAGGGGCTCCTACAATGAGCAGTTCTTC. It yields the protein CATSRDYERGSYNEQFF. The whole variable domain, filled in from reference TRBV15 and TRBJ2-1, reads DAMVIQNPRYQVTQFGKPVTLSCSQTLNHNVMYWYQQKSSQAPKLLFHYYDKDFNNEADTPDNFQSRRPNTSFCFLDIRSPGLGDTAMYLCATSRDYERGSYNEQFFGPGTRLTVL.

V gene TRBV5-1 combines with J gene TRBJ2-7; 8 bases match TRBD2. The CDR3 runs 13 residues. From germline, CDR1 is SGHRS and CDR2 YFSETQ. Trimming cost V 5 bases and J 3 bases; bases outside gene matches: 4. CDR3 DNA sequence: TGCGCCAGCAGAAAGGCGGGGGGCTACGAGCAGTACTTC. Its translation: CASRKAGGYEQYF.

This clone was found once. J is TRBJ1-2 and V is TRBV14; possible D gene TRBD1, 5 bases. The ends were cut back, 0 bases at V and 5 bases at J, with 13 bases in the middle. The germline V gene has CDR1 SGHDN and CDR2 FVKESK. This CDR3 region has 15 residues. CDR3 protein: CASSQEKGARYGYTF. The CDR3 nucleotides are TGTGCCAGCAGCCAAGAAAAAGGGGCTCGGTATGGCTACACCTTC.

As DNA, the CDR3 is TGTGCCAGCAGCTTGTGGCAGGGAACGTATGGAAACACCATATATTTT. Protein product: CASSLWQGTYGNTIYF. V usage is TRBV5-4 and J usage is TRBJ1-3; maybe TRBD1 (5 bases). The germline V gene encodes CDR1 SGHNT and CDR2 YYREEE (reference sequence). V was trimmed by 1 base and J by 3 bases, leaving 14 bases between them. The CDR3 is 16 residues long.

The rearrangement joins TRBV29-1 to TRBJ2-1, with D unclear. The CDR3 contains 12 residues. Per the germline V gene, CDR1 is SQVTM and CDR2 is ANQGSEA. V dropped 4 bases and J dropped 2 bases, with 6 bases sitting between them. CDR3 nucleotides: TGCAGCGTTGTAGCCCCCTACAATGAGCAGTTCTTC. Its translation is CSVVAPYNEQFF.

The chain has TRBV27 and TRBJ2-3; 8 bases are a match to TRBD2. This CDR3 has 17 residues. Germline V gene data show CDR1 as MNHEY and CDR2 as SMNVEV (reference sequence). V shed 3 bases and J 4 bases; nucleotides not matched to a gene: 12. CDR3 nucleotide sequence: TGTGCCAGCAGTTTCCCCAGGGGCGGGGGGCGTCCAGATACGCAGTATTTT. This translates into CASSFPRGGGRPDTQYF.

The chain's CDR3 is CASSPGTGGKPQHF. As DNA, the CDR3 is TGTGCCAGCAGCCCCGGGACAGGGGGCAAGCCCCAGCATTTT. The chain is built from TRBV7-9 and TRBJ1-5; 12 bases map to TRBD1. This CDR3 region has 14 residues. Germline V gene lookup returns CDR1 SEHNR and CDR2 FQNEAQ (reference sequence). Trimming cost V 5 bases and J 8 bases; bases outside gene matches: 4.

The chain uses TRBV7-9 and TRBJ1-1; 8 nucleotides line up with TRBD1. V was pared by 5 bases and J by 6 bases, with 11 bases of the junction left unmatched. The CDR3 totals 15 residues. CDR1 SEHNR and CDR2 FQNEAQ come from the germline V gene (reference sequence). The chain's CDR3 is CASSGRGQGDPEAFF. The DNA of the CDR3 is TGTGCCAGCAGCGGCCGTGGACAGGGAGACCCTGAAGCTTTCTTT.

This chain joins TRBV5-1 and TRBJ1-5; D unclear. V lost 0 bases and J lost 1, with 8 bases in between. The CDR3 extends over 15 amino acids. Germline CDR1 SGHRS, CDR2 YFSETQ. For the CDR3, the DNA is TGCGCCAGCAGCTTGGGAGGAGAAAGCAATCAGCCCCAGCATTTT. Its protein product is CASSLGGESNQPQHF. Together with reference TRBV5-1 and TRBJ1-5, the CDR3 gives the full variable domain: KAGVTQTPRYLIKTRGQQVTLSCSPISGHRSVSWYQQTPGQGLQFLFEYFSETQRNKGNFPGRFSGRQFSNSRSEMNVSTLELGDSALYLCASSLGGESNQPQHFGDGTRLSIL.

For the CDR3, the DNA is TGTGCCAGCAGCTCTAGCGGGGGGGACGGTGAGCAGTTCTTC. Protein sequence: CASSSSGGDGEQFF. The chain combines TRBV7-3 with TRBJ2-1; 12 bases map to TRBD2. The CDR3 loop spans 14 amino acids. Per the germline V gene, CDR1 is SGHTA and CDR2 is FQGTGA. V dropped 4 bases and J dropped 9; count of bases not matched to a gene: 4.

The chain employs TRBV5-1 and TRBJ2-1; 7 bases are a match to TRBD1. The ends lost 1 base at V and 2 bases at J; junction bases unmatched: 6. Germline values: CDR1 SGHRS, CDR2 YFSETQ. The CDR3 is 16 residues long. The CDR3: CASSLFLGQPYNEQFF. The CDR3 nucleotides read TGCGCCAGCAGCTTGTTTCTGGGACAGCCCTACAATGAGCAGTTCTTC.

This clone was counted a single time. The chain uses TRBV11-1 and TRBJ2-7; TRBD1 aligns across 7 bases. The CDR3 is made up of 13 amino acids. Germline V gene data show CDR1 as SGHAT and CDR2 as FQDESV (reference sequence). V trimming: 5 bases; J trimming: 0 bases; junction bases outside the gene matches: 1. The CDR3 here is CASSRDSSYEQYF. The CDR3 DNA follows: TGTGCCAGCAGCCGGGACAGCTCCTACGAGCAGTACTTC.

The chain joins TRBV2 to TRBJ1-1; no clear D. The CDR3 has 12 amino acids. Germline V CDR1 and CDR2: SNHLY, FYNNEI. The germline V and J ends were trimmed by 6 bases and 6 bases, with 11 bases remaining between them. The CDR3 DNA reads TGTGCCAGCAGAGGACTCCAGCCTGAAGCTTTCTTT. This encodes CASRGLQPEAFF.

The chain uses TRBV6-1 and TRBJ2-5; TRBD2 agrees at 9 bases. CDR3 length equals 15 residues. V gave up 8 bases and J gave up 5 bases; unmatched junction bases: 12. Germline CDR1 and CDR2: MNHNS and SASEGT. CDR3 nucleotide sequence: TGTGCCAGCTCTATAGCGGGGGCGAACAGGGAGACCCAGTACTTC. Translated: CASSIAGANRETQYF.

The V call is TRBV6-5, the J call TRBJ2-7, with D possibly TRBD2 on 6 matching bases. Trimming left V 2 bases short and J 2 bases short, with 7 bases between. This CDR3 has 13 amino acids. Germline lookup yields CDR1 MNHEY and CDR2 SVGAGI. For the CDR3, the DNA is TGTGCCAGCAGTTACGGCGGGACCTACGAGCAGTACTTC. It specifies CASSYGGTYEQYF.

The V call is TRBV6-1, the J call TRBJ1-5, with D unclear. V dropped 5 bases and J dropped 9 bases, with 14 bases sitting between them. CDR1 and CDR2 from the germline V gene are MNHNS and SASEGT. The CDR3 has 13 residues. CDR3 region: CASSYRPGWPQHF. CDR3 DNA: TGTGCCAGCAGTTATCGGCCCGGGTGGCCCCAGCATTTT.

The chain carries TRBV6-1 and TRBJ2-1; 10 positions agree with TRBD1. Per the germline V gene, CDR1 is MNHNS and CDR2 is SASEGT. The trim removed 6 bases at V and 8 bases at J, leaving 10 bases unmatched. The CDR3 runs 15 residues. CDR3 bases: TGTGCCAGCAGGAAGGGACAGGGGAATTTAGATGAGCAGTTCTTC. Its protein product is CASRKGQGNLDEQFF.

The genes are TRBV19 and TRBJ2-7; D uncertain. Trimming left V 7 bases short and J 5 bases short, with 15 bases between. The V gene's germline CDR1 is LNHDA and CDR2 SQIVND (reference sequence). The CDR3 loop spans 13 amino acids. This CDR3 is CASTTANLDEQYF. DNA for the CDR3: TGTGCCAGTACAACAGCCAACCTCGACGAGCAGTACTTC.

This chain connects TRBV6-5 to TRBJ1-5, with TRBD1 identical over 7 bases. Germline CDR1 MNHEY, CDR2 SVGAGI. Trimming removed 6 bases from V and 4 bases from J; junction bases left unmatched: 3. The CDR3 has 13 amino acids. The CDR3 protein is CASSGTENQPQHF. The DNA of the CDR3 is TGTGCCAGCAGCGGGACAGAAAATCAGCCCCAGCATTTT.

This chain joins TRBV11-2 and TRBJ2-5; 8 nucleotides line up with TRBD2. V lost 5 bases, J lost 8 bases, and 7 bases stayed unmatched. CDR3 length equals 13 residues. CDR1 and CDR2 (germline): SGHAT, FQNNGV. CDR3 sequence (DNA): TGTGCCAGCAGCCCGGGGGGGGTGGGCACCCAGTACTTC. It is translated as CASSPGGVGTQYF.

V is TRBV27 and J is TRBJ2-5; 7 bases map to TRBD1. V lost 5 bases to trimming and J lost 5 bases; unmatched junction nucleotides: 11. The CDR3 is made up of 15 amino acids. In germline, CDR1 is MNHEY, CDR2 SMNVEV (reference sequence). In DNA, the CDR3 is TGTGCCAGCAGTCCCCACGTGACAGGGCGCGAGACCCAGTACTTC. It yields the protein CASSPHVTGRETQYF.

The chain combines TRBV2 with TRBJ2-1, with 13 nucleotides matching TRBD2. The CDR3 runs to 14 residues. Losses at the gene ends were 8 bases for V and 7 bases for J; bases not matched to a gene: 5. Germline CDR1 reads SNHLY; CDR2 reads FYNNEI. This CDR3 is CASLTSGGANEQFF. The CDR3 DNA is TGTGCCAGCTTAACTAGCGGGGGGGCAAATGAGCAGTTCTTC.

The genes are TRBV6-1 and TRBJ2-7; TRBD1 agrees at 8 bases. The CDR3 has 13 amino acids. Germline V CDR1 and CDR2: MNHNS, SASEGT. The ends lost 6 bases at V and 5 bases at J; junction bases unmatched: 6. The CDR3 is CASSGQGLHEQYF. The DNA for the CDR3 is TGTGCCAGCAGCGGACAGGGCCTACACGAGCAGTACTTC.

The V gene is TRBV7-9, the J gene TRBJ1-2; D may be TRBD1 (5 bases). Germline V gene sequence: CDR1 SEHNR, CDR2 FQNEAQ (reference sequence). This CDR3 is built from 14 residues. The V and J ends lost 1 base and 4 bases respectively, with 10 bases between them. The DNA for the CDR3 is TGTGCCAGCAGCTTAGATCGGGGGAGCTATGGCTACACCTTC. The encoded protein is CASSLDRGSYGYTF.

This chain links TRBV5-1 with TRBJ2-5; 7 bases map to TRBD1. The CDR3 has 14 amino acids. V trimming: 0 bases; J trimming: 4 bases; junction bases outside the gene matches: 3. Germline V gene data show CDR1 as SGHRS and CDR2 as YFSETQ. The CDR3 reads CASSLGGQSETQYF. The CDR3 DNA sequence: TGCGCCAGCAGCTTGGGGGGACAGTCAGAGACCCAGTACTTC.

This sequence joins TRBV5-1 and TRBJ2-2, with D perhaps TRBD1 (5 bases). Trimming cost V 0 bases and J 0 bases, with 9 bases left between them. This CDR3 region has 16 residues. Germline V CDR1 and CDR2: SGHRS, YFSETQ. Here the CDR3 reads CASSLEGHTNTGELFF. CDR3 coding DNA: TGCGCCAGCAGCTTGGAAGGACACACGAACACCGGGGAGCTGTTTTTT.

CDR3 DNA sequence: TGTGCCAGCAGTGACACGGGGGGGGACGTCGATACGCAGTATTTT. It yields the protein CASSDTGGDVDTQYF. The chain has TRBV2 and TRBJ2-3; TRBD2 matches at 8 bases. Per the germline V gene, CDR1 is SNHLY and CDR2 is FYNNEI. Trimming removed 3 bases from V and 6 bases from J; junction bases left unmatched: 8. The CDR3 loop spans 15 amino acids.